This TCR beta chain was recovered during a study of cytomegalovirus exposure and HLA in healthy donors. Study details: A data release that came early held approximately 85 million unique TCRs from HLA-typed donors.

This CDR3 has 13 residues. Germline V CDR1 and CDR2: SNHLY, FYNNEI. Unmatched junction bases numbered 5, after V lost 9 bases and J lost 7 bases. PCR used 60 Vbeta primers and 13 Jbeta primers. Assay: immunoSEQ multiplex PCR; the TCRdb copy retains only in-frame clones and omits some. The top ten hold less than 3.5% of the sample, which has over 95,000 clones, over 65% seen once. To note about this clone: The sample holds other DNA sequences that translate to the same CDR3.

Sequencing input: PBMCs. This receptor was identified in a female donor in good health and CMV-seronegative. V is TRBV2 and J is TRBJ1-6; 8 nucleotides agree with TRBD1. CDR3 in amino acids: CASYTGGNSPLHF. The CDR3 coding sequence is TGTGCCAGTTATACAGGGGGAAATTCACCCCTCCACTTT.